These 18 T cell receptor beta chains were all obtained from the same sample, sequenced in a study of T cell repertoires in cytomegalovirus infection. Each CDR3 protein is one row after TCRdb ran MiXCR on the reads. This sample has almost 550,000 distinct CDR3 sequences; 15% to 20% occur once, and the top ten carry roughly a quarter. Source material: CD8+ T cells from PBMCs. Receptor source: a human donor in good health (CMV status not recorded). Some clones in this sample may be carry-over from other donors' samples.

This clonotype has at least ten counts. The V call is TRBV7-9, the J call TRBJ2-7; D is unresolved. V was cut by 5 bases and J by 2 bases, with 13 bases left in between. In germline, CDR1 is SEHNR, CDR2 FQNEAQ (reference sequence). The CDR3 totals 14 residues. The CDR3 coding sequence is TGTGCCAGCAGCCCCCTCATCCAAACCTACGAGCAGTACTTC. It translates to CASSPLIQTYEQYF.

A word on this clonotype: The CDR3 carries no conserved terminal phenylalanine or tryptophan, so it likely arises from a read error. V usage is TRBV27 and J usage is TRBJ2-1; no reliable D call. V was trimmed by 6 bases and J by 5 bases, leaving 8 bases between them. Germline V gene sequence: CDR1 MNHEY, CDR2 SMNVEV (reference sequence). The CDR3 length is 12 residues. The DNA of the CDR3 is TGTGCCAGCAGCTTGTACAACAATGAGCAGTTCTTA. Its protein product is CASSLYNNEQFL.

This clonotype was found many times. The gene calls are TRBV5-6 and TRBJ2-2, with D tentatively TRBD1 or TRBD2 (6 bases each). This CDR3 comprises 15 residues. V lost 6 bases to trimming and J lost 3 bases, with 15 bases between them. CDR1 and CDR2 (germline): SGHDT, YYEEEE. The CDR3 DNA follows: TGTGCCAGCAACCCGGGGGCATTGGACACCGGGGAGCTGTTTTTT. The encoded protein is CASNPGALDTGELFF.

The chain links TRBV6-4 to TRBJ2-3, with 7 positions matching TRBD2. The CDR3 has 15 residues. CDR1 is MRHNA and CDR2 is SNTAGT in the germline V gene. After removal of 0 bases from V and 4 bases from J, the junction contained 4 bases not matched to a gene. CDR3 protein: CASSDSGGNPDTQYF. CDR3 coding DNA: TGTGCCAGCAGTGACTCGGGGGGGAATCCAGATACGCAGTATTTT.

In this sample, this clonotype turned up a few times. This chain joins TRBV5-1 and TRBJ1-1, with 9 bases fitting TRBD1. J gave up 0 bases and V 0 bases, and 12 bases lay outside the gene matches. Per germline, CDR1 SGHRS and CDR2 YFSETQ. The CDR3 has 19 amino acids. Written as DNA, the CDR3 is TGCGCCAGCAGCTTGGGGGACAGGGCAGGTTATTTCCTGAACACTGAAGCTTTCTTT. It codes for CASSLGDRAGYFLNTEAFF. The complete variable domain, with remaining parts taken from reference TRBV5-1 and TRBJ1-1, reads KAGVTQTPRYLIKTRGQQVTLSCSPISGHRSVSWYQQTPGQGLQFLFEYFSETQRNKGNFPGRFSGRQFSNSRSEMNVSTLELGDSALYLCASSLGDRAGYFLNTEAFFGQGTRLTVV.

This clonotype has at least ten counts. V and J are TRBV2 and TRBJ2-3; D is possibly TRBD2 (5 bases). The CDR3 consists of 17 residues. Trimming took 6 bases from V and 0 from J, leaving 19 bases between them. Germline CDR1 and CDR2: SNHLY and FYNNEI. The CDR3 bases are TGTGCCAGCAGCGGTCTCGTTACTAGTTTTAGCACAGATACGCAGTATTTT. It specifies CASSGLVTSFSTDTQYF.

The chain couples TRBV11-2 to TRBJ1-6; the D is unclear. The ends were cut back, 0 bases at V and 7 bases at J, with 10 bases in the middle. CDR3 length: 15 amino acids. Germline V gene sequence: CDR1 SGHAT, CDR2 FQNNGV. DNA of the CDR3: TGTGCCAGCAGCTTAGATTTCGTGGCAAATTCACCCCTCCACTTT. Protein: CASSLDFVANSPLHF.

Note on this clonotype: At one end, the junction sequence differs from germline, possibly due to a read error. The V and J genes are TRBV7-6 and TRBJ1-6; D not resolved. The CDR3 runs to 12 residues. Germline V gene data show CDR1 as SGHVS and CDR2 as FNYEAQ. The DNA of the CDR3 is TGTGCCAGCAGCTATGCGTCGAATCTCCTCCAATTT. This translates into CASSYASNLLQF. Full variable domain (missing parts from reference TRBV7-6 and TRBJ1-6): GAGVSQSPRYKVTKRGQDVALRCDPISGHVSLYWYRQALGQGPEFLTYFNYEAQQDKSGLPNDRFSAERPEGSISTLTIQRTEQRDSAMYRCASSYASNLLQFGNGTRLTVT.

This clonotype was counted a few times. The chain recombines TRBV20-1 with TRBJ2-7; TRBD2 aligns across 9 bases. The CDR3 has 14 residues. V dropped 1 base and J dropped 0; count of bases not matched to a gene: 1. Per germline, CDR1 DFQATT and CDR2 SNEGSKA (reference sequence). This chain's CDR3 is CSARVSGSSYEQYF. The CDR3 DNA reads as TGCAGTGCTAGAGTTAGCGGGAGCTCCTACGAGCAGTACTTC.

DNA for the CDR3: TGTGCCATCATGGGGACCGAGTTTGGGACCCAGTACTTC. This translates into CAIMGTEFGTQYF. This rearrangement joins TRBV10-3 to TRBJ2-5; D may correspond to TRBD1 or TRBD2 (5 bases each). Germline loops: CDR1 ENHRY, CDR2 SYGVKD. The CDR3 contains 13 residues. V shed 7 bases and J shed 7 bases, with 16 bases lying between them.

A few counts support this clonotype. This may come from a read error, since a much larger clone is one base off. V and J are TRBV7-3 and TRBJ2-1, with D possibly being TRBD2 (7 bases). Germline assignment: CDR1 SGHTA and CDR2 FQGTGA. The CDR3 covers 15 residues. V was trimmed by 1 base and J by 3 bases, leaving 10 bases between them. CDR3 nucleotide sequence: TGTGCCAGCAGCTTAAAGGGGGGGGGCTACAATGAGCAGTTCTTC. Translated, it gives CASSLKGGGYNEQFF.

V is TRBV5-1 and J is TRBJ1-2, with 9 bases aligning to TRBD1. J gave up 3 bases and V 2 bases, and 11 bases lay outside the gene matches. The CDR3 totals 17 residues. Germline V gene sequence: CDR1 SGHRS, CDR2 YFSETQ. In DNA, the CDR3 is TGCGCCAGCAGCTTCTCCCTCCGGGACAGGGAAGACTATGGCTACACCTTC. This encodes CASSFSLRDREDYGYTF.

In its sample, this clonotype was seen a few times. The chain has TRBV5-5 and TRBJ2-7, with D tentatively TRBD1 (6 bases). Germline V gene lookup returns CDR1 SGHKS and CDR2 YYEKEE (reference sequence). V was cut by 1 base and J by 2 bases, with 13 bases left in between. The CDR3 sequence is 15 residues long. For the CDR3, the DNA is TGTGCCAGCAGCTTGCGCCAGGGGACAACCTACGAGCAGTACTTC. This gives the protein CASSLRQGTTYEQYF.

Only a few counts were recorded for this clonotype. The chain carries TRBV5-6 and TRBJ1-5; D call uncertain. Germline values: CDR1 SGHDT, CDR2 YYEEEE. This CDR3 region has 13 residues. The V gene lost 3 bases and the J gene lost 1 base, with 5 bases spanning the gap. The CDR3 reads CASSSGSNQPQHF. CDR3 DNA: TGTGCCAGCAGCTCAGGCAGCAATCAGCCCCAGCATTTT.

This clonotype has a count of ten or more. The J gene is TRBJ2-7, the V gene TRBV4-1; 12 bases align to TRBD2. The germline gives CDR1 MGHRA, CDR2 YSYEKL. The V and J ends lost 0 bases and 4 bases, in that order; junction bases with no gene match: 4. This CDR3 comprises 16 residues. CDR3 in amino acids: CASSQEGTSGRYEQYF. The DNA of the CDR3 is TGCGCCAGCAGCCAAGAGGGTACTAGCGGGAGGTACGAGCAGTACTTC.

This clonotype was seen ten or more times. Relative to the germline gene, one junction end is altered; a read error may explain this. The gene calls are TRBV11-2 and TRBJ2-3; D gene unclear. Germline CDR1 reads SGHAT; CDR2 reads FQNNGV. The CDR3 contains 11 residues. The CDR3, as DNA: TGTGCCAGCAGCTCCCCTCCTTTCTGGGATTTT. The encoded protein is CASSSPPFWDF.

As regards this clonotype: This may stem from a read error, because a much larger clone lies one nucleotide away. V is TRBV12-5 and J is TRBJ1-1; no firm D call. The CDR3 totals 16 residues. Germline values: CDR1 LGHNT, CDR2 FRNRAP. V was pared by 4 bases and J by 4 bases, with 19 bases between. CDR3 protein: CASGSFQDFTFTEAFF. The CDR3 DNA is TGTGCTAGTGGTTCTTTCCAGGACTTTACGTTCACTGAAGCTTTCTTT.

The rearrangement links TRBV29-1 to TRBJ2-1, with D perhaps matching TRBD1 (5 bases). Per the germline V gene, CDR1 is SQVTM and CDR2 is ANQGSEA. CDR3 length: 16 amino acids. V was cut by 7 bases and J by 3 bases, with 22 bases left in between. The CDR3 bases are TGCAGCGGAACCTTATTAGGACAAGACTTCTACAATGAGCAGTTCTTC. It is translated as CSGTLLGQDFYNEQFF.